What follows are 20 T cell receptor beta chains derived from one specimen sequenced in a study of T cell responses to AZD1222 COVID-19 vaccine (dated by TCRdb to the early 2020s). Library method: the immunoSEQ multiplex PCR assay. The source is immuneACCESS, and TCRdb retained only in-frame sequences with V and J called. Part of the clones is not carried over; for the studies checked, unresolved V genes explain less than half of this, and the remainder is unexplained. Counted in this sample were 180,000 or so clones; 91% of them appeared once. Clones ranked in the top ten supply over 1.5% of the sample. The meaning of the sample's time point label: about 28 days (+/-7) after the second vaccine dose. The specimen was peripheral blood, collected 28 days after the second AZD1222 dose. The receptors were gathered from an adult who received the AZD1222 COVID-19 vaccine.

This clone was detected only once. CDR3 sequence: CASSLGLNSGNTIYF. The DNA of the CDR3 is TGTGCCAGCAGTTTGGGACTGAACTCTGGAAACACCATATATTTT. The V gene is TRBV6-5, the J gene TRBJ1-3; D might be TRBD1 (5 bases). The CDR3 sequence is 15 residues long. Germline CDR1 is MNHEY and CDR2 is SVGAGI. The V end was cut by 4 bases, the J end by 0 bases, with 10 bases between.

The rearrangement joins TRBV18 to TRBJ1-2, with TRBD1 as a possible D gene (5 bases). This CDR3 has 13 residues. Germline V gene sequence: CDR1 KGHSH, CDR2 LQKENI. V lost 5 bases and J lost 7, with 14 bases in between. The CDR3 bases are TGTGCCAGCTCATCTGGGGAGGGGACTGGCTACACCTTC. The encoded protein is CASSSGEGTGYTF.

The V and J genes are TRBV14 and TRBJ2-4; the D call may be TRBD1 or TRBD2 (5 bases each). Trimming left V 4 bases short and J 3 bases short, with 13 bases between. Germline CDR1 is SGHDN and CDR2 is FVKESK. The CDR3 totals 15 residues. CDR3 DNA sequence: TGTGCCAGCAGCCCACCCGGGACCTACAAAAACATTCAGTACTTC. This gives the protein CASSPPGTYKNIQYF.

The chain links TRBV7-9 to TRBJ1-3; 7 nucleotides agree with TRBD1. Germline V CDR1 and CDR2: SEHNR, FQNEAQ (reference sequence). V was pared by 5 bases and J by 6 bases, with 16 bases of the junction left unmatched. This CDR3 contains 17 residues. CDR3 nucleotides: TGTGCCAGCAGCCGCGGACACAGGGGCGGCTTGGAAAACACCATATATTTT. It translates to CASSRGHRGGLENTIYF.

The rearrangement links TRBV11-2 to TRBJ2-5; 13 bases map to TRBD2. The V and J ends lost 2 bases and 5 bases, in that order; junction bases with no gene match: 5. CDR1 and CDR2 from the germline V gene are SGHAT and FQNNGV. The CDR3 totals 16 residues. CDR3 region: CASSLTSGGAGETQYF. In nucleotides, the CDR3 is TGTGCCAGCAGCTTAACTAGCGGGGGGGCAGGGGAGACCCAGTACTTC.

Only a few counts were recorded for this clone. V gene TRBV30 combines with J gene TRBJ1-2; TRBD1 aligns across 9 bases. Germline V gene lookup returns CDR1 GTSNPN and CDR2 SVGIG (reference sequence). The CDR3 runs 14 residues. V shed 5 bases and J 7 bases; nucleotides not matched to a gene: 11. The CDR3 region is CAWAWDREVRGYTF. CDR3 nucleotides: TGTGCCTGGGCCTGGGACAGGGAGGTACGTGGCTACACCTTC.

V is TRBV5-4 and J is TRBJ1-2, with 7 positions matching TRBD1. The CDR3 consists of 14 residues. CDR1 is SGHNT, CDR2 YYREEE, per germline (reference sequence). V was pared by 0 bases and J by 4 bases, with 3 bases of the junction left unmatched. The CDR3 DNA reads TGTGCCAGCAGCTTGGCCCGGGACAGCTATGGCTACACCTTC. Protein sequence: CASSLARDSYGYTF. Based on the CDR3 plus reference TRBV5-4 and TRBJ1-2, the full variable domain is ETGVTQSPTHLIKTRGQQVTLRCSSQSGHNTVSWYQQALGQGPQFIFQYYREEENGRGNFPPRFSGLQFPNYSSELNVNALELDDSALYLCASSLARDSYGYTFGSGTRLTVV.

The chain employs TRBV19 and TRBJ1-4; D is possibly TRBD1 (6 bases). The CDR3 totals 14 residues. V lost 8 bases and J lost 0, with 10 bases in between. Germline V CDR1 and CDR2: LNHDA, SQIVND (reference sequence). For the CDR3, the DNA is TGTGCCAGTGTGGACAGTTCAACTAATGAAAAACTGTTTTTT. Protein: CASVDSSTNEKLFF. Together with reference TRBV19 and TRBJ1-4, the CDR3 gives the full variable domain: DGGITQSPKYLFRKEGQNVTLSCEQNLNHDAMYWYRQDPGQGLRLIYYSQIVNDFQKGDIAEGYSVSREKKESFPLTVTSAQKNPTAFYLCASVDSSTNEKLFFGSGTQLSVL.

This sequence joins TRBV24-1 and TRBJ2-7; 7 bases map to TRBD1. Germline V gives CDR1 KGHDR, CDR2 SFDVKD. With 3 bases clipped from V and 6 bases from J, the junction kept 10 bases outside the gene matches. The CDR3 is 15 amino acids. DNA for the CDR3: TGTGCCACCAGTGATATAGACAGGGCGTTTTGCGAGCAGTACTTC. Protein product: CATSDIDRAFCEQYF.

The chain is built from TRBV6-2 or TRBV6-3 and TRBJ1-5; possible D gene TRBD1, 5 bases. This CDR3 has 15 amino acids. Between the trimmed V and J ends, which lost 2 bases and 4 bases, there was a span of 12 bases. Germline CDR1 reads MNHEY; CDR2 reads SVGEGT. This CDR3 reads CASSYAPGPNQPQHF. For the CDR3, the DNA is TGTGCCAGCAGTTACGCGCCGGGACCTAATCAGCCCCAGCATTTT.

This clone has a single count. The chain uses TRBV29-1 and TRBJ2-1; D remains ambiguous. Deletions cut 2 bases from V and 4 bases from J, with 6 bases between. Germline CDR1 reads SQVTM; CDR2 reads ANQGSEA. CDR3 length equals 12 residues. The CDR3 nucleotides read TGCAGCGTTGAAAGGATTTACAATGAGCAGTTCTTC. Translated, it gives CSVERIYNEQFF.

The rearrangement joins TRBV18 to TRBJ1-3; no clear D. CDR3 length equals 16 residues. V shed 3 bases and J shed 0 bases, with 12 bases lying between them. Germline V gene lookup returns CDR1 KGHSH and CDR2 LQKENI. CDR3 residues: CASSPHPGSSGNTIYF. The CDR3 bases are TGTGCCAGCTCACCCCACCCGGGCAGCTCTGGAAACACCATATATTTT.

The chain couples TRBV7-9 to TRBJ1-5, with D possibly being TRBD1 (6 bases). CDR1 is SEHNR, CDR2 FQNEAQ, per germline (reference sequence). The CDR3 runs 14 residues. Trimming cost V 4 bases and J 4 bases, with 11 bases left between them. As DNA, the CDR3 is TGTGCCAGCAGCTCGGACAGCGGTAATCAGCCCCAGCATTTT. This gives the protein CASSSDSGNQPQHF.

The sample holds one count of this clone. The genes are TRBV21-1 and TRBJ1-4; TRBD1 was called by the table and not checked on the DNA. TRBV21-1 is marked as a pseudogene. CDR3 length: 15 residues. DNA for the CDR3: TGTGCCAGCAGCAATTACAGGGCTGCGAATGAAAAACTGTTTTTT. Translation: CASSNYRAANEKLFF.

This rearrangement joins TRBV4-2 to TRBJ2-7, with 13 bases lining up with TRBD2. With 3 bases clipped from V and 7 bases from J, the junction kept 3 bases outside the gene matches. This CDR3 has 14 residues. Germline V gives CDR1 LGHNA, CDR2 YNFKEQ. DNA for the CDR3: TGTGCCAGCAGCCACGGACTAGCGGGGGATGAGCAGTACTTC. This gives the protein CASSHGLAGDEQYF.

The CDR3 sequence is CASSRGGDRFGQPQHF. In DNA form, the CDR3 reads TGTGCCAGTAGCCGTGGGGGAGATAGGTTCGGTCAGCCCCAGCATTTT. The V call is TRBV19, the J call TRBJ1-5; the D gene is possibly TRBD1 (5 bases). The length of the CDR3 is 16 residues. Germline loops: CDR1 LNHDA, CDR2 SQIVND (reference sequence). The V end was cut by 6 bases, the J end by 6 bases, with 21 bases between.

V and J are TRBV19 and TRBJ1-1, with 8 bases fitting TRBD1. Germline assignment: CDR1 LNHDA and CDR2 SQIVND (reference sequence). Trimming removed 4 bases from V and 4 bases from J; junction bases left unmatched: 5. The CDR3 runs to 14 residues. CDR3 sequence: CASSTQTGATEAFF. CDR3 DNA sequence: TGTGCCAGTAGTACCCAGACAGGGGCCACTGAAGCTTTCTTT.

This clone has just a few counts. One junction end disagrees with the germline gene, perhaps due to a read error. The V call is TRBV30, the J call TRBJ1-1, with D perhaps matching TRBD1 (6 bases). The length of the CDR3 is 14 residues. CDR1 and CDR2 from the germline V gene are GTSNPN and SVGIG (reference sequence). CDR3 region: CAWTGGAGNTEAFF. Here the CDR3 DNA reads TGTGCATGGACTGGGGGGGCAGGGAACACTGAAGCTTTCTTT.

The chain combines TRBV5-4 with TRBJ2-7, with 8 positions matching TRBD2. Germline CDR1 SGHNT, CDR2 YYREEE (reference sequence). V gave up 0 bases and J gave up 9 bases; unmatched junction bases: 2. The CDR3 extends over 12 amino acids. DNA of the CDR3: TGTGCCAGCAGCTTGGATGCGGGGGGGCAGTACTTC. It encodes CASSLDAGGQYF.

V is TRBV20-1 and J is TRBJ1-2; the match to TRBD1 covers 8 bases. The germline V gene has CDR1 DFQATT and CDR2 SNEGSKA (reference sequence). Germline trimming cut 3 bases from V and 4 bases from J; bases unmatched to any gene: 7. This CDR3 comprises 14 residues. CDR3 in amino acids: CSASLQGALYGYTF. The CDR3 coding sequence is TGCAGTGCTAGTTTGCAGGGGGCGCTCTATGGCTACACCTTC.